Listed below are T cell receptor beta chains from one sample, sequenced in a study of vaccination and CD4 T cells after COVID-19. No cognate antigen is known for these TCRs. TCRdb called the PCR reads again in MiXCR, with one record for every CDR3 protein. The data contain over 10,000 distinct CDR3 sequences, approximately 50% of them singletons. Material for sequencing was CD4+ T cells from blood, cultured in vitro. The origin of the receptors is a human donor who had recovered from COVID-19. Both conserved end residues are part of each CDR3. Each record gives: clone size, J gene, D gene, V gene, CDR3 protein, CDR3 DNA. The D gene is left open where the match is weak. For some rows the clone size is stated as once, few or many, or as a class when expanded; others skip it.

clone size: .; J gene: TRBJ1-2; D gene: TRBD1; V gene: TRBV2; CDR3 protein: CASRGTAFNYGYTF; CDR3 DNA: TGTGCCAGCCGGGGGACAGCTTTTAACTATGGCTACACCTTC
clone size: .; J gene: TRBJ1-1; D gene: .; V gene: TRBV12-3/TRBV12-4; CDR3 protein: CASTVSNMNTEAFF; CDR3 DNA: TGTGCCAGCACCGTCAGTAACATGAACACTGAAGCTTTCTTT
clone size: few; J gene: TRBJ2-2; D gene: TRBD1; V gene: TRBV25-1; CDR3 protein: CASSATGTGFGGLFF; CDR3 DNA: TGTGCCAGCAGTGCTACCGGGACAGGGTTTGGGGGGCTGTTTTTT
clone size: .; J gene: TRBJ1-2; D gene: .; V gene: TRBV6-4; CDR3 protein: CASSETGLENYGYTF; CDR3 DNA: TGTGCCAGCAGTGAAACAGGGCTTGAGAACTATGGCTACACCTTC
clone size: .; J gene: TRBJ2-7; D gene: .; V gene: TRBV6-1; CDR3 protein: CASSLDRPYEQYF; CDR3 DNA: TGTGCCAGCAGTCTGGACAGACCCTACGAGCAGTACTTC
clone size: .; J gene: TRBJ2-2; D gene: .; V gene: TRBV6-1; CDR3 protein: CASSPLGIVSTGELFF; CDR3 DNA: TGTGCCAGCAGTCCCTTAGGGATAGTAAGCACCGGGGAGCTGTTTTTT
clone size: .; J gene: TRBJ2-5; D gene: TRBD1; V gene: TRBV19; CDR3 protein: CASSPPGQGGETQYF; CDR3 DNA: TGTGCCAGTAGTCCTCCGGGACAGGGGGGAGAGACCCAGTACTTC
clone size: .; J gene: TRBJ2-2; D gene: TRBD1; V gene: TRBV7-3; CDR3 protein: CASRGQGATGELFF; CDR3 DNA: TGTGCCAGCAGGGGACAGGGGGCGACCGGGGAGCTGTTTTTT
clone size: few; J gene: TRBJ2-2; D gene: TRBD2; V gene: TRBV7-6; CDR3 protein: CASSLASRSAGDLYTGELFF; CDR3 DNA: TGTGCCAGCAGCTTAGCCTCACGGTCAGCGGGGGACCTCTACACCGGGGAGCTGTTTTTT
clone size: few; J gene: TRBJ1-2; D gene: .; V gene: TRBV20-1; CDR3 protein: CSAPQAGRSPQYGYTF; CDR3 DNA: TGCAGTGCTCCCCAGGCCGGCAGGTCCCCGCAATATGGCTACACCTTC
clone size: .; J gene: TRBJ2-3; D gene: TRBD1; V gene: TRBV7-9; CDR3 protein: CASRPADRGTTDTQYF; CDR3 DNA: TGTGCCAGCAGGCCCGCGGACAGGGGAACCACAGATACGCAGTATTTT
clone size: .; J gene: TRBJ2-7; D gene: .; V gene: TRBV7-9; CDR3 protein: CASLFGESSGEQYF; CDR3 DNA: TGTGCCAGCCTATTCGGGGAGAGTAGCGGCGAGCAGTACTTC
clone size: .; J gene: TRBJ2-5; D gene: .; V gene: TRBV7-2; CDR3 protein: CASRVRGASIMETQYF; CDR3 DNA: TGTGCCAGCAGAGTTAGGGGGGCTTCCATAATGGAGACCCAGTACTTC
clone size: .; J gene: TRBJ2-1; D gene: TRBD2; V gene: TRBV30; CDR3 protein: CAWSARTSGGDPQFF; CDR3 DNA: TGTGCCTGGAGTGCCAGGACTAGCGGGGGGGACCCCCAGTTCTTC
clone size: .; J gene: TRBJ1-5; D gene: .; V gene: TRBV4-1; CDR3 protein: CASSLRHLSNQPQHF; CDR3 DNA: TGCGCCAGCAGCCTGAGACACCTTAGCAATCAGCCCCAGCATTTT
clone size: .; J gene: TRBJ1-5; D gene: TRBD1; V gene: TRBV4-3; CDR3 protein: CVSSRNYHGTGRMYQPQHF; CDR3 DNA: TGCGTCAGCAGCCGCAACTACCACGGGACAGGGAGGATGTATCAGCCCCAGCATTTT
clone size: .; J gene: TRBJ2-1; D gene: TRBD2; V gene: TRBV7-2; CDR3 protein: CASRSRTSVTNNEQFF; CDR3 DNA: TGTGCCAGCAGATCGCGGACTAGCGTAACCAACAATGAGCAGTTCTTC
clone size: .; J gene: TRBJ2-7; D gene: TRBD2; V gene: TRBV27; CDR3 protein: CASSSDTAGLAGPTYEQYF; CDR3 DNA: TGTGCCAGCAGTTCCGACACCGCGGGACTAGCGGGCCCTACCTACGAGCAGTACTTC
clone size: few; J gene: TRBJ1-6; D gene: TRBD1; V gene: TRBV20-1; CDR3 protein: CSARGPGQGVDNSPLHF; CDR3 DNA: TGCAGTGCTAGAGGTCCGGGACAGGGGGTTGATAATTCACCCCTCCACTTT
clone size: .; J gene: TRBJ1-2; D gene: .; V gene: TRBV6-5; CDR3 protein: CASSLVLGAGHGYTF; CDR3 DNA: TGTGCCAGCAGTTTAGTCCTAGGCGCAGGCCATGGCTACACCTTC
clone size: few; J gene: TRBJ2-5; D gene: TRBD2; V gene: TRBV6-2/TRBV6-3; CDR3 protein: CASSLRSGGYQETQYF; CDR3 DNA: TGTGCCAGCAGTCTAAGGAGCGGGGGGTATCAAGAGACCCAGTACTTC
clone size: .; J gene: TRBJ2-1; D gene: .; V gene: TRBV27; CDR3 protein: CASSPDGNEQFF; CDR3 DNA: TGTGCCAGCAGTCCCGACGGCAATGAGCAGTTCTTC
clone size: .; J gene: TRBJ1-5; D gene: TRBD1; V gene: TRBV2; CDR3 protein: CASSEEGASNQPQHF; CDR3 DNA: TGTGCCAGCAGTGAGGAGGGGGCGAGCAATCAGCCCCAGCATTTT
clone size: .; J gene: TRBJ1-4; D gene: .; V gene: TRBV28; CDR3 protein: CASSRKFGNEKLFF; CDR3 DNA: TGTGCCAGCAGTCGGAAGTTCGGTAATGAAAAACTGTTTTTT
clone size: .; J gene: TRBJ1-2; D gene: .; V gene: TRBV19; CDR3 protein: CASSIVSKGANYGYTF; CDR3 DNA: TGTGCCAGTAGTATAGTATCGAAGGGGGCTAACTATGGCTACACCTTC
clone size: .; J gene: TRBJ1-2; D gene: .; V gene: TRBV6-1; CDR3 protein: CASSGTREGYTF; CDR3 DNA: TGTGCCAGCTCCGGGACACGGGAAGGCTACACCTTC
clone size: .; J gene: TRBJ2-5; D gene: TRBD1; V gene: TRBV27; CDR3 protein: CASSLHQGTGKETQYF; CDR3 DNA: TGTGCCAGCAGTTTACATCAAGGGACAGGGAAGGAGACCCAGTACTTC
clone size: few; J gene: TRBJ2-7; D gene: TRBD2; V gene: TRBV7-9; CDR3 protein: CASSSAGVSGSVQYF; CDR3 DNA: TGTGCCAGCAGCTCCGCCGGCGTTAGCGGGAGCGTGCAGTACTTC
clone size: .; J gene: TRBJ1-2; D gene: .; V gene: TRBV4-2; CDR3 protein: CASSQDPGHGYTF; CDR3 DNA: TGTGCCAGCAGCCAAGATCCGGGGCATGGCTACACCTTC
clone size: few; J gene: TRBJ1-2; D gene: .; V gene: TRBV6-1; CDR3 protein: CASSPPGTTSNYGYTF; CDR3 DNA: TGTGCCAGCAGCCCACCCGGGACAACTTCTAACTATGGCTACACCTTC
clone size: .; J gene: TRBJ1-2; D gene: .; V gene: TRBV20-1; CDR3 protein: CSARGQGLGYTF; CDR3 DNA: TGCAGTGCTAGGGGGCAGGGGTTGGGCTACACCTTC
clone size: .; J gene: TRBJ1-1; D gene: TRBD1; V gene: TRBV5-6; CDR3 protein: CASSKQGAGNTEAFF; CDR3 DNA: TGTGCCAGCAGCAAACAGGGGGCTGGCAACACTGAAGCTTTCTTT
clone size: .; J gene: TRBJ2-7; D gene: .; V gene: TRBV10-1; CDR3 protein: CASSESGEQYF; CDR3 DNA: TGCGCCAGCAGTGAGTCGGGTGAGCAGTACTTC
clone size: .; J gene: TRBJ1-5; D gene: TRBD1; V gene: TRBV4-1; CDR3 protein: CASSQETGVSQPQHF; CDR3 DNA: TGCGCCAGCAGCCAAGAAACAGGGGTGAGTCAGCCCCAGCATTTT
clone size: few; J gene: TRBJ1-1; D gene: .; V gene: TRBV20-1; CDR3 protein: CSARAPQAEAFF; CDR3 DNA: TGCAGTGCTAGGGCCCCACAAGCTGAAGCTTTCTTT
clone size: few; J gene: TRBJ1-1; D gene: .; V gene: TRBV10-3; CDR3 protein: CAISESIGQMNTEAFF; CDR3 DNA: TGTGCCATCAGTGAGTCTATTGGACAGATGAACACTGAAGCTTTCTTT
clone size: .; J gene: TRBJ2-7; D gene: TRBD2; V gene: TRBV19; CDR3 protein: CASSRTERGGYEQYF; CDR3 DNA: TGTGCCAGTAGTAGAACTGAGCGGGGGGGCTACGAGCAGTACTTC
clone size: .; J gene: TRBJ1-1; D gene: TRBD1; V gene: TRBV2; CDR3 protein: CASNSIRQGEAFF; CDR3 DNA: TGTGCCAGCAACTCCATTAGACAGGGAGAAGCTTTCTTT
clone size: .; J gene: TRBJ2-1; D gene: TRBD1; V gene: TRBV5-1; CDR3 protein: CASSLRSRGQFNEQFF; CDR3 DNA: TGCGCCAGCAGCTTGAGGAGTCGGGGACAGTTCAATGAGCAGTTCTTC
clone size: large; J gene: TRBJ2-3; D gene: TRBD1; V gene: TRBV5-1; CDR3 protein: CASSLEDRATDTQYF; CDR3 DNA: TGCGCCAGCAGCCTCGAGGACAGGGCCACAGATACGCAGTATTTT
clone size: few; J gene: TRBJ1-5; D gene: TRBD1; V gene: TRBV6-1; CDR3 protein: CASRRTGGGDQPQHF; CDR3 DNA: TGTGCCAGCAGACGGACAGGGGGCGGCGATCAGCCCCAGCATTTT
clone size: .; J gene: TRBJ2-7; D gene: TRBD1; V gene: TRBV7-6; CDR3 protein: CASSPLTGAYEQYF; CDR3 DNA: TGTGCCAGCAGCCCCCTGACAGGGGCCTACGAGCAGTACTTC
clone size: .; J gene: TRBJ2-3; D gene: .; V gene: TRBV2; CDR3 protein: CASKMTGTGDTQYF; CDR3 DNA: TGTGCCAGCAAGATGACAGGCACTGGTGATACGCAGTATTTT
clone size: .; J gene: TRBJ2-7; D gene: TRBD1; V gene: TRBV9; CDR3 protein: CASSVGVGGQGYEQYF; CDR3 DNA: TGTGCCAGCAGCGTAGGAGTGGGAGGACAGGGCTACGAGCAGTACTTC
clone size: .; J gene: TRBJ2-7; D gene: .; V gene: TRBV20-1; CDR3 protein: CSARVPFGSYEQYF; CDR3 DNA: TGCAGTGCTAGAGTGCCTTTCGGCTCCTACGAGCAGTACTTC
clone size: .; J gene: TRBJ1-1; D gene: .; V gene: TRBV6-2/TRBV6-3; CDR3 protein: CASRPTELTEAFF; CDR3 DNA: TGTGCCAGCAGGCCCACAGAACTCACTGAAGCTTTCTTT
clone size: .; J gene: TRBJ1-1; D gene: TRBD1; V gene: TRBV2; CDR3 protein: CASSSETGGTEAFF; CDR3 DNA: TGTGCCAGCAGTTCCGAGACAGGGGGCACTGAAGCTTTCTTT
clone size: few; J gene: TRBJ2-5; D gene: TRBD2; V gene: TRBV6-1; CDR3 protein: CASRLAGGETQYF; CDR3 DNA: TGTGCCAGCAGGCTAGCGGGGGGTGAGACCCAGTACTTC